The present TCR beta chain was sequenced within a study of T cells in Graves' hyperthyroidism and ophthalmopathy. This clonotype was seen many times. TCR beta CDR3 sequences were amplified from RNA transcripts. The HTBI primer set served for first-round RT-PCR of the TCR CDR3. From the multiplex PCR reads, TCRdb called clonotypes with MiXCR, one entry per CDR3 protein. The sample has roughly 500,000 distinct CDR3 sequences, approximately 15% seen once; the top ten hold roughly 5.5%. CDR1 DFQATT and CDR2 SNEGSKA come from the germline V gene (reference sequence). V was cut by 6 bases and J by 1 base, with 18 bases left in between. CDR3 size: 15 residues.

The chain carries TRBV20-1 and TRBJ1-2; D possibly corresponds to TRBD1 (5 bases). The TCR was taken from a woman aged 25 to 45 with Graves' hyperthyroidism that later progressed to Graves' ophthalmopathy. The sequencing sample was made of blood. The CDR3 bases are TGCAGTGCACCGAACCGACAGCGCTTTAACTATGGCTACACCTTC. Translating it yields CSAPNRQRFNYGYTF.